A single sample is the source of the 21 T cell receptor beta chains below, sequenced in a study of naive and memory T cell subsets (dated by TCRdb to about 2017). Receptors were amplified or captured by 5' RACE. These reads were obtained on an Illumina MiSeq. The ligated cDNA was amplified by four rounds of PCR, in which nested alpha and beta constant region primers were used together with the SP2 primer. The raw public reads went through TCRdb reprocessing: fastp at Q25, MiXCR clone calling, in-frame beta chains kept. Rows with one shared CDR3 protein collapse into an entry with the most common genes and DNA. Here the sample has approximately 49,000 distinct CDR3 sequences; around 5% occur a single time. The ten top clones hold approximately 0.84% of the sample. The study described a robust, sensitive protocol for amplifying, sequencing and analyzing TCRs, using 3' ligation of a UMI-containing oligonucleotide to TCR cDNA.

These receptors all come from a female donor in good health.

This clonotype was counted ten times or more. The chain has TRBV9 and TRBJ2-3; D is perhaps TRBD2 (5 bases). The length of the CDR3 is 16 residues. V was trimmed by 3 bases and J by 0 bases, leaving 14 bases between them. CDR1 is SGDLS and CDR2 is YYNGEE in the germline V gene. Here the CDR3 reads CASSGASSLSTDTQYF. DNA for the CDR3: TGTGCCAGCAGCGGTGCTAGCTCCCTTAGCACAGATACGCAGTATTTT.

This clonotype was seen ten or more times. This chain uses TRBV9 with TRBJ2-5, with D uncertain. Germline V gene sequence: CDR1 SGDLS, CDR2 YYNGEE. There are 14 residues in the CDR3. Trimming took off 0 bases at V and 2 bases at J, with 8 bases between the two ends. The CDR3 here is CASSVGVGQETQYF. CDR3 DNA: TGTGCCAGCAGCGTAGGTGTGGGACAAGAGACCCAGTACTTC.

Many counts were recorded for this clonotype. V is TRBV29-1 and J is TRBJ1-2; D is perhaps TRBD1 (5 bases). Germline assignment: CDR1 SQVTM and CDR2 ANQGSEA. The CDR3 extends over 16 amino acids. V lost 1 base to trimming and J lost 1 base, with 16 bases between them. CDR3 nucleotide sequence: TGCAGCGTTGAAGTTATCAGGGTTGGGTTTAACTATGGCTACACCTTC. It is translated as CSVEVIRVGFNYGYTF.

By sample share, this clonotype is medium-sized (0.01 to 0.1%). CDR3 in amino acids: CASSSGGRVAASAFF. In DNA, the CDR3 is TGTGCCAGCAGCTCGGGAGGCAGGGTCGCAGCTTCAGCTTTCTTT. The J gene is TRBJ1-1, the V gene TRBV7-9, with D possibly matching TRBD1 (5 bases). CDR1 and CDR2 (germline): SEHNR, FQNEAQ (reference sequence). The CDR3 is made up of 15 amino acids. Deletions cut 4 bases from V and 10 bases from J, with 22 bases between. The variable domain in full, with the rest retrieved from reference TRBV7-9 and TRBJ1-1, is DTGVSQNPRHKITKRGQNVTFRCDPISEHNRLYWYRQTLGQGPEFLTYFQNEAQLEKSRLLSDRFSAERPKGSFSTLEIQRTEQGDSAMYLCASSSGGRVAASAFFGQGTRLTVV.

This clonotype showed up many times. The CDR3 spells CASSVAVGNEQFF. CDR3 nucleotides: TGTGCCAGCAGCGTAGCCGTTGGCAATGAGCAGTTCTTC. The rearrangement joins TRBV9 to TRBJ2-1; no clear D. V lost 0 bases and J 6 bases, leaving 7 bases between the germline ends. The germline gives CDR1 SGDLS, CDR2 YYNGEE. The CDR3 totals 13 residues.

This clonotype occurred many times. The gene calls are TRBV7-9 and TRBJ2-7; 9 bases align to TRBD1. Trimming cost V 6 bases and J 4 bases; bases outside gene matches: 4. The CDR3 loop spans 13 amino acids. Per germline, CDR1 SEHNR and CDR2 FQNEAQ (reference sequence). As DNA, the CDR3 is TGTGCCAGCAGTGACAGGGGGGGGTACGAGCAGTACTTC. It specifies CASSDRGGYEQYF.

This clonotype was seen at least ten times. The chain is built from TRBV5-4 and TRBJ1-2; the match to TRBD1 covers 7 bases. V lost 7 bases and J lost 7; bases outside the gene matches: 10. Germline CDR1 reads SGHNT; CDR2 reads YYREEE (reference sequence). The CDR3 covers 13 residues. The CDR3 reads CASGRTTGFGYTF. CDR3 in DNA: TGTGCCAGCGGAAGGACGACAGGGTTTGGCTACACCTTC.

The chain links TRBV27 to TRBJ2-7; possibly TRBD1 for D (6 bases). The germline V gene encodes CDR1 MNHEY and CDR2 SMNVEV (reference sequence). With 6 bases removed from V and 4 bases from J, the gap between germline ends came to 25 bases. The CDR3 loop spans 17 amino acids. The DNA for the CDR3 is TGTGCCAGCAGCCCAAGTGATAGTACAGGGATTTCGTACGAGCAGTACTTC. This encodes CASSPSDSTGISYEQYF.

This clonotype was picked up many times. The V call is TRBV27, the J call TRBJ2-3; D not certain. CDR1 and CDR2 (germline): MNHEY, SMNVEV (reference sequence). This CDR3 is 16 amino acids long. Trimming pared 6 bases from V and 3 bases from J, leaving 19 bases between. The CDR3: CASSQSSTIMTDTQYF. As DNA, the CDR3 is TGTGCCAGCAGCCAATCTTCCACGATTATGACAGATACGCAGTATTTT.

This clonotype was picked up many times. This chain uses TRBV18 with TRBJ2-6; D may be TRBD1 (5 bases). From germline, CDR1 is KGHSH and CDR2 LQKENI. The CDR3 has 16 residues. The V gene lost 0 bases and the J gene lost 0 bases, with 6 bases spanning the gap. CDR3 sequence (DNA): TGTGCCAGCTCACCACCGCAGGGCTCTGGGGCCAACGTCCTGACTTTC. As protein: CASSPPQGSGANVLTF.

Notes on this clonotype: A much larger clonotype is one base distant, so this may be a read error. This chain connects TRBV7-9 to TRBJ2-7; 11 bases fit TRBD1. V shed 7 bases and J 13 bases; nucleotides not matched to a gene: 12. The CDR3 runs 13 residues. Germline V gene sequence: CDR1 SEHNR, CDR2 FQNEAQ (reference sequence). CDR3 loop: CASNFPGQGGKYF. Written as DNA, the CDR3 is TGTGCCAGCAACTTCCCGGGACAGGGGGGGAAATACTTC.

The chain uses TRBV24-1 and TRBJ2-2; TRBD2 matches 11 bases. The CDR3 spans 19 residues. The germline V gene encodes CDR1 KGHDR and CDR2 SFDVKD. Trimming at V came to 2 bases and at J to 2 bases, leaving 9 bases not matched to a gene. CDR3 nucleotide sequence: TGTGCCACCAGTGATTGGGTGACTAGCGGGGATATCAACACCGGGGAGCTGTTTTTT. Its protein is CATSDWVTSGDINTGELFF.

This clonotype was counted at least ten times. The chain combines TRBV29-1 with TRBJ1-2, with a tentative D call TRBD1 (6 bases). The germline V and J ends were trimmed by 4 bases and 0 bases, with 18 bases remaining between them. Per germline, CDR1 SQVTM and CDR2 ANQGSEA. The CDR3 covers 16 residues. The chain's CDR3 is CSVVDSPTSTNYGYTF. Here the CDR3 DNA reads TGCAGCGTTGTGGACAGTCCTACGAGTACTAACTATGGCTACACCTTC.

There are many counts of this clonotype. The CDR3 region is CAISGTSGIYEQYF. Here the CDR3 DNA reads TGTGCCATCAGTGGCACTAGCGGGATCTACGAGCAGTACTTC. V gene TRBV10-3 combines with J gene TRBJ2-7; 10 bases are shared with TRBD2. Germline CDR1 is ENHRY and CDR2 is SYGVKD. V trimming: 4 bases; J trimming: 3 bases; junction bases outside the gene matches: 3. The CDR3 loop spans 14 amino acids.

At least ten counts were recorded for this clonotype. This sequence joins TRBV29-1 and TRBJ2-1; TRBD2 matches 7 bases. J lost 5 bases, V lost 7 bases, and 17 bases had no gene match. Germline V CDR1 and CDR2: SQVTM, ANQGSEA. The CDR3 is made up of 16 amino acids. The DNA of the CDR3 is TGCAGCGCACGAGGGATGGCTAGCGGAAAGAACAATGAGCAGTTCTTC. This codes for CSARGMASGKNNEQFF.

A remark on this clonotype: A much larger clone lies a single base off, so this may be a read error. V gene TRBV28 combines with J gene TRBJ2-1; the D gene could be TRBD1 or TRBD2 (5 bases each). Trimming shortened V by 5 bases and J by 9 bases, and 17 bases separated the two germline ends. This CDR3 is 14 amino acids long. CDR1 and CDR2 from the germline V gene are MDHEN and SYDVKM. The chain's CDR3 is CASSAGTQCIEQFF. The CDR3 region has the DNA TGTGCCAGCAGTGCCGGGACCCAATGCATTGAGCAGTTCTTC.

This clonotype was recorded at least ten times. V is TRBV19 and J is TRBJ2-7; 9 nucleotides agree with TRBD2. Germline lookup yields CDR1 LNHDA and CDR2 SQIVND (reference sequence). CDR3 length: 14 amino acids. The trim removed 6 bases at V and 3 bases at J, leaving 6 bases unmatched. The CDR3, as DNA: TGTGCCAGTAGCGGGAGCGGGAGGCTCTACGAGCAGTACTTC. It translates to CASSGSGRLYEQYF.

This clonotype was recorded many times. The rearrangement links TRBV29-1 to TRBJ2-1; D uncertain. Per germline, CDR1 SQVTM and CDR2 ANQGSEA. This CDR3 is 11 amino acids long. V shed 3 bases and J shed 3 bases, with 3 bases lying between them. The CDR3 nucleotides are TGCAGCGTTGACCGCTACAATGAGCAGTTCTTC. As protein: CSVDRYNEQFF.

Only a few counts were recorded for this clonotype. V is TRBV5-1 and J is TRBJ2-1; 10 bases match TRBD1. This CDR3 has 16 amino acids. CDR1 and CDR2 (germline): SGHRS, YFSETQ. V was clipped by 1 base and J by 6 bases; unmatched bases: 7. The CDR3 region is CASSLRSRTGGNEQFF. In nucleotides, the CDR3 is TGCGCCAGCAGCTTGAGATCCCGGACAGGGGGCAATGAGCAGTTCTTC.

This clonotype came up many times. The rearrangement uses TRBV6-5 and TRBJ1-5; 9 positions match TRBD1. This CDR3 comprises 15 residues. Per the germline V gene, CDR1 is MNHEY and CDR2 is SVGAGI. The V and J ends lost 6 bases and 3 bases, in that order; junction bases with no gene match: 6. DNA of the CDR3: TGTGCCAGCAGAATAAGACAGGGGGTCAATCAGCCCCAGCATTTT. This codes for CASRIRQGVNQPQHF.

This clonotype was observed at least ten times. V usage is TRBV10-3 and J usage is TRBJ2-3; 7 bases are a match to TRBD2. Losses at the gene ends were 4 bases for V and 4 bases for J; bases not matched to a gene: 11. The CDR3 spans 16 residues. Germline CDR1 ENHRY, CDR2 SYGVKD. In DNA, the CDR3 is TGTGCCATCAGTGGAACCCGGGACTACCTCGCAGATACGCAGTATTTT. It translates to CAISGTRDYLADTQYF.